This is a list of T cell receptor beta chains from one sample in a study of blood T cell repertoires in COVID-19. Method: immunoSEQ multiplex PCR; TCRdb's copy keeps in-frame clones and lacks some. This sample has some 300,000 clones, with 90% to 95% found just once. The sequenced sample consisted of PBMCs or T cells enriched from blood (not recorded which). All receptors come from a woman aged 30 to 39 who had been exposed to COVID-19. Each CDR3 is given with its conserved first and last residue. Fields, in order: J gene, CDR3 length, D gene, clone size, V gene, CDR3 DNA, CDR3 protein. D genes are given only for firm matches. Not every row has a clone size; where given, it reads once, few, many or a size class.

J: TRBJ2-2
length: 16
D: .
size: .
V: TRBV9
DNA: TGTGCCAGCAGCGTAGATGGAACAGCGAACACCGGGGAGCTGTTTTTT
CDR3: CASSVDGTANTGELFF

J: TRBJ2-7
length: 13
D: .
size: .
V: TRBV18
DNA: TGTGCCAGCTCACCGAGGTCCCGTTACGAGCAGTACTTC
CDR3: CASSPRSRYEQYF

J: TRBJ1-3
length: 13
D: TRBD1
size: .
V: TRBV13
DNA: TGTGCCAGCGGACAGGTCTCTGGAAACACCATATATTTT
CDR3: CASGQVSGNTIYF

J: TRBJ2-4
length: 15
D: .
size: .
V: TRBV4-3
DNA: TGCGCCAGCAGCCAGACAGCCCTAGTCAAAAACATTCAGTACTTC
CDR3: CASSQTALVKNIQYF

J: TRBJ1-1
length: 15
D: .
size: .
V: TRBV18
DNA: TGTGCCAGCTCACCAGTGGCAGGTTCGGGAACTGAAGCTTTCTTT
CDR3: CASSPVAGSGTEAFF

J: TRBJ2-1
length: 18
D: TRBD2
size: once
V: TRBV5-5
DNA: TGTGCCAGCAGCGGAGGACTAGCGGGGGCTATAATCCGCAATGAGCAGTTCTTC
CDR3: CASSGGLAGAIIRNEQFF

J: TRBJ1-5
length: 15
D: .
size: once
V: TRBV21-1
DNA: TGTGCCAGCAGCATTCCCGGGGGGACGATTAGGCCCCAGCATTTT
CDR3: CASSIPGGTIRPQHF

J: TRBJ2-2
length: 18
D: TRBD2
size: once
V: TRBV5-5
DNA: TGTGCCAGCAGTCCCCTCCCACTAGCGGGGGGCATCACCGGGGAGCTGTTTTTT
CDR3: CASSPLPLAGGITGELFF

J: TRBJ2-5
length: 13
D: .
size: .
V: TRBV15
DNA: TGTGCCACACAGAAACAGGGTCCAGAGACCCAGTACTTC
CDR3: CATQKQGPETQYF

J: TRBJ1-4
length: 15
D: .
size: .
V: TRBV25-1
DNA: TGTGCCAGCAGTGAATGGGGGCAGGGGCGTGAAAAACTGTTTTTT
CDR3: CASSEWGQGREKLFF

J: TRBJ1-1
length: 14
D: .
size: few
V: TRBV6-2/TRBV6-3
DNA: TGTGCCAGCAGTTCCGGGACATATCCTCCTAAAGCTTTCTTT
CDR3: CASSSGTYPPKAFF

J: TRBJ1-1
length: 15
D: TRBD1
size: .
V: TRBV11-2
DNA: TGTGCCAGCAGCTCAACAGGGGGCCGAAACACTGAAGCTTTCTTT
CDR3: CASSSTGGRNTEAFF

J: TRBJ2-1
length: 16
D: TRBD2
size: .
V: TRBV10-3
DNA: TGTGCCACGGTAGGTCTAGCGGGGGTCGGCCTTGGTGAGCAGTTCTTC
CDR3: CATVGLAGVGLGEQFF

J: TRBJ2-1
length: 16
D: TRBD1
size: .
V: TRBV15
DNA: TGTGCCACCAGCAGGAGGCTCGGACAGGTGGACAATGAGCAGTTCTTC
CDR3: CATSRRLGQVDNEQFF

J: TRBJ1-2
length: 13
D: TRBD1
size: .
V: TRBV19
DNA: TGTGCCAGCTGGGGCAGGGGGCCCTATGGCTACACCTTC
CDR3: CASWGRGPYGYTF

J: TRBJ2-3
length: 15
D: TRBD2
size: .
V: TRBV28
DNA: TGTGCCAGCAGTGAGAGCGGGGGCCCCACAGATACGCAGTATTTT
CDR3: CASSESGGPTDTQYF

J: TRBJ1-2
length: 13
D: .
size: .
V: TRBV2
DNA: TGTGCCAGCAGTGATTCCACATACTATGGCTACACCTTC
CDR3: CASSDSTYYGYTF

J: TRBJ2-5
length: 17
D: TRBD1
size: .
V: TRBV6-2/TRBV6-3
DNA: TGTGCCAGCAGCCCGGGACAGGGGCAGGTAAGGCAAGAGACCCAGTACTTC
CDR3: CASSPGQGQVRQETQYF

J: TRBJ1-4
length: 14
D: .
size: .
V: TRBV9
DNA: TGTGCCAGCGGGCCTCTGGGACTAAATGAAAAACTGTTTTTT
CDR3: CASGPLGLNEKLFF

J: TRBJ1-2
length: 15
D: TRBD1
size: .
V: TRBV6-4
DNA: TGTGCCAGCAGCGAACAACCGGGACAGGGGAATGGCTACACCTTC
CDR3: CASSEQPGQGNGYTF

J: TRBJ2-5
length: 17
D: TRBD2
size: .
V: TRBV5-5
DNA: TGTGCCAGCAGCTTGAGGTCGGCTAGCGGAAACCAAGAGACCCAGTACTTC
CDR3: CASSLRSASGNQETQYF

J: TRBJ1-5
length: 17
D: TRBD1
size: .
V: TRBV6-1
DNA: TGTGCCAGCAGTGCCCAGGGACAGGGGGCCGGCAATCAGCCCCAGCATTTT
CDR3: CASSAQGQGAGNQPQHF

J: TRBJ2-7
length: 15
D: .
size: .
V: TRBV7-8
DNA: TGTGCCAGCAGCTTACCAGGGGTTCGCTCCTACGAGCAGTACTTC
CDR3: CASSLPGVRSYEQYF

J: TRBJ2-7
length: 14
D: .
size: .
V: TRBV5-4
DNA: TGTGCCAGCAGCTTATCATATCGGTCCTACGAGCAGTACTTC
CDR3: CASSLSYRSYEQYF

J: TRBJ1-2
length: 12
D: .
size: .
V: TRBV7-9
DNA: TGTGCCAGCAGCCGCGCCGAGTATGGCTACACCTTC
CDR3: CASSRAEYGYTF

J: TRBJ1-1
length: 13
D: .
size: .
V: TRBV6-5
DNA: TGTGCCAGCAGGGGCACAGGGATGACTGAAGCTTTCTTT
CDR3: CASRGTGMTEAFF

J: TRBJ2-7
length: 14
D: .
size: few
V: TRBV27
DNA: TGTGCCAGCAGTTATGTGTTATCCTCCTACGAGCAGTACTTC
CDR3: CASSYVLSSYEQYF

J: TRBJ2-7
length: 13
D: .
size: .
V: TRBV10-3
DNA: TGTGCCACCTGCCCGGGAGACACCTACGAGCAGTACTTC
CDR3: CATCPGDTYEQYF

J: TRBJ1-5
length: 14
D: .
size: .
V: TRBV5-1
DNA: TGCGCCAGCAGCCCTCTACAGGGAGAGCAGCCCCAGCATTTT
CDR3: CASSPLQGEQPQHF

J: TRBJ1-2
length: 14
D: TRBD1
size: .
V: TRBV19
DNA: TGTGCCAGTAGTATCAGGGGGCGCATCTATGGCTACACCTTC
CDR3: CASSIRGRIYGYTF

J: TRBJ1-3
length: 15
D: .
size: .
V: TRBV15
DNA: TGTGCCACCAGCAGAGAAGGGAGGGCTGGAAACACCATATATTTT
CDR3: CATSREGRAGNTIYF

J: TRBJ2-5
length: 15
D: TRBD2
size: .
V: TRBV2
DNA: TGTGCCAGCAGTGCCGGGGGGGCCCCGGGAGAGACCCAGTACTTC
CDR3: CASSAGGAPGETQYF

J: TRBJ1-2
length: 13
D: .
size: .
V: TRBV12-3/TRBV12-4
DNA: TGTGCCAGCAGTTTTGGCAGGGAGGCTGGCTACACCTTC
CDR3: CASSFGREAGYTF

J: TRBJ2-1
length: 14
D: TRBD2
size: .
V: TRBV6-5
DNA: TGTGCCAGCAGTTACTATGGGGGGGGCAATGAGCAGTTCTTC
CDR3: CASSYYGGGNEQFF

J: TRBJ2-1
length: 12
D: .
size: .
V: TRBV9
DNA: TGTGCCAGCGGGCCAGGACTTAGTGAGCAGTTCTTC
CDR3: CASGPGLSEQFF

J: TRBJ1-4
length: 17
D: .
size: once
V: TRBV19
DNA: TGTGCCAGTAGTAAAGCCACCAGACAGGCTACGGGTGAAAAACTGTTTTTT
CDR3: CASSKATRQATGEKLFF

J: TRBJ2-3
length: 12
D: .
size: .
V: TRBV29-1
DNA: TGCAGCGCCCGGGGAGCTACAGATACGCAGTATTTT
CDR3: CSARGATDTQYF

J: TRBJ1-2
length: 13
D: .
size: .
V: TRBV14
DNA: TGTGCCAGCAGCCGAGGACTGCTCTATGGCTACACCTTC
CDR3: CASSRGLLYGYTF

J: TRBJ1-2
length: 15
D: TRBD1
size: .
V: TRBV5-1
DNA: TGCGCCAGCAGCGATTGGGGACAGGGACTGGGTGGCTACACCTTC
CDR3: CASSDWGQGLGGYTF

J: TRBJ1-3
length: 16
D: .
size: .
V: TRBV7-6
DNA: TGTGCCAGCAGCTTATCAGGCGAGGGTGCTGGAAACACCATATATTTT
CDR3: CASSLSGEGAGNTIYF

J: TRBJ2-1
length: 15
D: TRBD2
size: .
V: TRBV4-3
DNA: TGCGCCAGCAGCTTCGGACTAGCGGACTACAATGAGCAGTTCTTC
CDR3: CASSFGLADYNEQFF

J: TRBJ1-2
length: 16
D: .
size: .
V: TRBV18
DNA: TGTGCCAGCTCAAACCAGAGGCAGGGGCTGAGCTATGGCTACACCTTC
CDR3: CASSNQRQGLSYGYTF

J: TRBJ1-5
length: 17
D: TRBD1
size: .
V: TRBV4-3
DNA: TGCGCCAGCAGCCAAGAACCGGACAGGGGGGAGAGTCAGCCCCAGCATTTT
CDR3: CASSQEPDRGESQPQHF

J: TRBJ1-6
length: 13
D: .
size: .
V: TRBV12-3/TRBV12-4
DNA: TGTGCCAGCAGTTTACTCAGGGGCTCACCCCTCCACTTT
CDR3: CASSLLRGSPLHF

J: TRBJ1-1
length: 14
D: TRBD1
size: few
V: TRBV6-5
DNA: TGTGCCAGCAGGATGACAGGGCCGTGGACTGAAGCTTTCTTT
CDR3: CASRMTGPWTEAFF

J: TRBJ1-5
length: 17
D: .
size: .
V: TRBV5-1
DNA: TGCGCCAGCAGCCCTACCCCGGACATTTATAGCAATCAGCCCCAGCATTTT
CDR3: CASSPTPDIYSNQPQHF

J: TRBJ1-1
length: 13
D: .
size: .
V: TRBV27
DNA: TGTGCCAGCAGTAGGAGGGTGAGGACTGAAGCTTTCTTT
CDR3: CASSRRVRTEAFF

J: TRBJ2-5
length: 15
D: TRBD1
size: .
V: TRBV5-1
DNA: TGCGCCAGCGCGGGCGGCAGGGGGAAACAAGAGACCCAGTACTTC
CDR3: CASAGGRGKQETQYF

J: TRBJ1-4
length: 15
D: .
size: .
V: TRBV6-5
DNA: TGTGCCAGCAGTTACACCACCCCTTCAGGGGAAAAACTGTTTTTT
CDR3: CASSYTTPSGEKLFF

J: TRBJ1-6
length: 15
D: .
size: .
V: TRBV5-4
DNA: TGTGCCAGCAGCTTGGGGCAGGGAGGAAATTCACCCCTCCACTTT
CDR3: CASSLGQGGNSPLHF

J: TRBJ1-2
length: 16
D: .
size: .
V: TRBV7-9
DNA: TGTGCCAGCAGCTACCGGCCCGGGGGGGGCTTGACCGGCTACACCTTC
CDR3: CASSYRPGGGLTGYTF

J: TRBJ1-6
length: 14
D: .
size: .
V: TRBV7-6
DNA: TGTGCCAGCAGCGAAGCTTGGGCGGGGGGACCCCTCCACTTT
CDR3: CASSEAWAGGPLHF

J: TRBJ2-3
length: 17
D: .
size: .
V: TRBV4-2
DNA: TGTGCCAGCAGCCAAGATTCATCCGGGATCAGCACAGATACGCAGTATTTT
CDR3: CASSQDSSGISTDTQYF

J: TRBJ2-1
length: 19
D: TRBD2
size: many
V: TRBV27
DNA: TGTGCCAGCAGCCCTATTGGCCGGGGGGCTAGCGGGGGAAGGAATGAGCAGTTCTTC
CDR3: CASSPIGRGASGGRNEQFF